Below are 21 T cell receptor beta chains sequenced from a single sample in a study of cytomegalovirus exposure and HLA in healthy donors. Primers for the PCR totalled 60 Vbeta and 13 Jbeta. Measured with immunoSEQ multiplex PCR; TCRdb has only the in-frame clones, and not every one. The table includes 200,000 or so clones, roughly 74% detected once. Input material: PBMCs. The receptors stem from a woman in her 30s in good health and CMV-seropositive.

This clone occurred once. The J gene is TRBJ2-7, the V gene TRBV5-4, with TRBD1 as a possible D gene (5 bases). This CDR3 region has 14 residues. V lost 3 bases, J lost 2 bases, and 12 bases lay in between. Germline V gene sequence: CDR1 SGHNT, CDR2 YYREEE (reference sequence). The CDR3 is CASSYGAQAYEQYF. The CDR3 DNA reads TGTGCCAGCAGCTATGGGGCGCAAGCCTACGAGCAGTACTTC.

The table lists this clone with a few counts. V is TRBV5-1 and J is TRBJ1-1, with TRBD1 identical over 10 bases. The V segment lost 1 base and the J segment 6 bases; nucleotides outside the gene matches: 15. The CDR3 totals 18 residues. Germline V gene sequence: CDR1 SGHRS, CDR2 YFSETQ. CDR3 sequence: CASSLRVGRGQGSPEAFF. The CDR3 nucleotides are TGCGCCAGCAGCTTGAGGGTCGGGCGGGGACAGGGGAGCCCTGAAGCTTTCTTT.

The V and J genes are TRBV2 and TRBJ2-2; D not resolved. The V gene's germline CDR1 is SNHLY and CDR2 FYNNEI. The V gene lost 7 bases and the J gene lost 4 bases, with 16 bases spanning the gap. The CDR3 totals 15 residues. CDR3 coding DNA: TGTGCCAGCATCGGTGACCCCCCAGGCACCGGGGAGCTGTTTTTT. Protein product: CASIGDPPGTGELFF. Complete variable domain (other parts from reference TRBV2 and TRBJ2-2): EPEVTQTPSHQVTQMGQEVILRCVPISNHLYFYWYRQILGQKVEFLVSFYNNEISEKSEIFDDQFSVERPDGSNFTLKIRSTKLEDSAMYFCASIGDPPGTGELFFGEGSRLTVL.

Worth noting for this clone: At one end, the junction sequence differs from germline, possibly due to a read error. The rearrangement joins TRBV7-7 to TRBJ2-6, with 7 bases lining up with TRBD1. CDR1 SSHAT and CDR2 FNYEAQ come from the germline V gene (reference sequence). There are 15 residues in the CDR3. This CDR3 reads CASSPDRAGANVLTF. CDR3 nucleotides: TGTGCTAGCAGCCCCGACAGGGCAGGGGCCAACGTCCTGACTTTC.

This clone was counted a single time. This rearrangement joins TRBV7-9 to TRBJ2-5, with 7 bases fitting TRBD2. V was clipped by 8 bases and J by 4 bases; unmatched bases: 10. Germline values: CDR1 SEHNR, CDR2 FQNEAQ (reference sequence). The CDR3 is made up of 14 amino acids. CDR3 region: CASVAASGGETQYF. The CDR3, as DNA: TGTGCCAGCGTAGCGGCTAGCGGCGGAGAGACCCAGTACTTC.

The chain recombines TRBV6-5 with TRBJ2-7; 7 nucleotides line up with TRBD1. This CDR3 comprises 13 residues. Germline trimming cut 5 bases from V and 6 bases from J; bases unmatched to any gene: 7. The germline CDR1 and CDR2 sequences are MNHEY and SVGAGI. The CDR3 DNA is TGTGCCAGCAGTCAGATCACAGGGGCCGAGCAGTACTTC. Translation: CASSQITGAEQYF.

The chain carries TRBV5-1 and TRBJ2-2; D uncertain. The CDR3 extends over 14 amino acids. Trimming took 4 bases from V and 3 from J, leaving 10 bases between them. Germline values: CDR1 SGHRS, CDR2 YFSETQ. The CDR3 DNA reads as TGCGCCAGCAGCCCGACTGGCTACACCGGGGAGCTGTTTTTT. Translated, it gives CASSPTGYTGELFF.

The count of this clone is one. The rearrangement links TRBV7-8 to TRBJ2-1; a weak D match, TRBD1 (5 bases). V was trimmed by 1 base and J by 4 bases, leaving 14 bases between them. Germline V gene lookup returns CDR1 SGHVS and CDR2 FQNEAQ. The CDR3 length is 16 residues. The DNA for the CDR3 is TGTGCCAGCAGCTTAGTCGGAAGATCAGGGTACAATGAGCAGTTCTTC. It yields the protein CASSLVGRSGYNEQFF.

The gene calls are TRBV6-4 and TRBJ1-2; no firm D call. The CDR3 is 15 amino acids. V gave up 3 bases and J gave up 7 bases, with 18 bases separating them. CDR1 is MRHNA and CDR2 is SNTAGT in the germline V gene. CDR3: CASSEQASALGGYTF. Written as DNA, the CDR3 is TGTGCCAGCAGTGAGCAGGCTTCTGCTTTGGGTGGCTACACCTTC.

CDR3 sequence: CASSPRTGTGADQPQHF. The CDR3, as DNA: TGTGCCAGCTCACCAAGGACAGGGACAGGGGCTGATCAGCCCCAGCATTTT. The chain has TRBV18 and TRBJ1-5; 10 bases map to TRBD1. The germline CDR1 and CDR2 sequences are KGHSH and LQKENI. The V gene end was trimmed by 2 bases and the J gene end by 5 bases; junction bases not matched to a gene: 9. The CDR3 totals 17 residues.

The sample holds a few counts of this clone. The J gene is TRBJ1-1, the V gene TRBV11-2, with a tentative D call TRBD1 (5 bases). The V gene lost 0 bases and the J gene lost 5 bases, with 10 bases spanning the gap. The V gene's germline CDR1 is SGHAT and CDR2 FQNNGV. The length of the CDR3 is 14 residues. The chain's CDR3 is CASSLDRVTTEAFF. CDR3 nucleotides: TGTGCCAGCAGCTTAGACAGGGTTACTACTGAAGCTTTCTTT.

V and J are TRBV5-1 and TRBJ2-1; TRBD2 matches at 11 bases. The CDR3 runs 13 residues. V was clipped by 4 bases and J by 8 bases; unmatched bases: 2. Germline assignment: CDR1 SGHRS and CDR2 YFSETQ. The CDR3 is CASSIAGGDEQFF. CDR3 DNA: TGCGCCAGCAGCATAGCGGGAGGGGATGAGCAGTTCTTC.

The chain couples TRBV7-9 to TRBJ1-5; TRBD1 aligns across 9 bases. Germline V gives CDR1 SEHNR, CDR2 FQNEAQ (reference sequence). V was clipped by 1 base and J by 2 bases; unmatched bases: 6. The CDR3 has 17 amino acids. CDR3 coding DNA: TGTGCCAGCAGCTTAGGCACAGGGGGCCGGGGCAATCAGCCCCAGCATTTT. Translated, it gives CASSLGTGGRGNQPQHF.

This sequence joins TRBV7-2 and TRBJ2-1, with D tentatively TRBD1 (6 bases). Germline CDR1 SGHTA, CDR2 FQGNSA. The CDR3 consists of 13 residues. Between the trimmed V and J ends, which lost 4 bases and 8 bases, there was a span of 12 bases. The CDR3 coding sequence is TGTGCCAGCAGCTCCTCCAGGGGAGATGAGCAGTTCTTC. As protein: CASSSSRGDEQFF.

This chain joins TRBV5-1 and TRBJ1-5; D gene ambiguous. The CDR3 consists of 13 residues. Germline CDR1 and CDR2: SGHRS and YFSETQ. With 0 bases removed from V and 6 bases from J, the gap between germline ends came to 7 bases. As DNA, the CDR3 is TGCGCCAGCAGCTTGGCCGGAGGTCAGCCCCAGCATTTT. This encodes CASSLAGGQPQHF.

The chain joins TRBV5-4 to TRBJ2-1, with 7 bases fitting TRBD1. Losses at the gene ends were 3 bases for V and 8 bases for J; bases not matched to a gene: 5. Germline CDR1 SGHNT, CDR2 YYREEE (reference sequence). This CDR3 is 13 amino acids long. The CDR3 loop reads CASSSRTGDEQFF. DNA for the CDR3: TGTGCCAGCAGCTCCCGTACAGGGGATGAGCAGTTCTTC.

This chain uses TRBV10-3 with TRBJ2-5, with 9 bases fitting TRBD1. The CDR3 has 17 residues. Germline V lookup: CDR1 ENHRY, CDR2 SYGVKD. V shed 3 bases and J 5 bases; nucleotides not matched to a gene: 13. Written as DNA, the CDR3 is TGTGCCATCAGTGATCCTATGAATAACAGGGGGCGGGAGACCCAGTACTTC. As protein: CAISDPMNNRGRETQYF.

This clone has just a few counts. The genes are TRBV7-9 and TRBJ1-1, with 7 bases identical to TRBD1. This CDR3 has 14 residues. The J segment lost 1 base and the V segment lost 3 bases, leaving 2 bases of the junction unmatched. Germline lookup yields CDR1 SEHNR and CDR2 FQNEAQ (reference sequence). This CDR3 reads CASSFTGENTEAFF. DNA for the CDR3: TGTGCCAGCAGCTTTACAGGGGAGAACACTGAAGCTTTCTTT.

V usage is TRBV5-6 and J usage is TRBJ2-1; 9 bases are shared with TRBD2. Germline trimming cut 4 bases from V and 9 bases from J; bases unmatched to any gene: 11. The CDR3 runs to 15 residues. Per germline, CDR1 SGHDT and CDR2 YYEEEE. The CDR3 DNA sequence: TGTGCCAGCAGCGAAGGGAGCGGGAGGTGGGGTGAGCAGTTCTTC. The encoded protein is CASSEGSGRWGEQFF.

The chain carries TRBV28 and TRBJ2-7; no clear D gene. CDR1 and CDR2 from the germline V gene are MDHEN and SYDVKM. CDR3 size: 13 residues. Trimming cost V 5 bases and J 5 bases, with 13 bases left between them. CDR3: CASSGQVPNEQYF. DNA of the CDR3: TGTGCCAGCAGTGGCCAAGTCCCCAACGAGCAGTACTTC. Full variable domain (remainder filled in from reference TRBV28 and TRBJ2-7): DVKVTQSSRYLVKRTGEKVFLECVQDMDHENMFWYRQDPGLGLRLIYFSYDVKMKEKGDIPEGYSVSREKKERFSLILESASTNQTSMYLCASSGQVPNEQYFGPGTRLTVT.

V gene TRBV2 combines with J gene TRBJ2-4; 8 nucleotides match TRBD1. CDR3 size: 13 residues. Trimming removed 6 bases from V and 7 bases from J; junction bases left unmatched: 5. Germline values: CDR1 SNHLY, CDR2 FYNNEI. The CDR3 bases are TGTGCCAGCAGCGGACAGGGCCCTAACATTCAGTACTTC. Its protein is CASSGQGPNIQYF.